Listed here are 22 T cell receptor beta chains from one sample, sequenced in a study of T-cell memory formation after mild COVID-19. TCRdb re-called the 5' RACE reads through MiXCR, storing one row per CDR3 protein. This sample has 140,000 to 150,000 distinct CDR3 sequences, with about 19% found just once. Sequencing used PBMCs or a T cell subset sorted from them (not recorded which). The source is an adult woman who had mild COVID-19 (a few samples of this study predate the infection). Cell type and time point are not known.

This clonotype was seen at least ten times. The CDR3 reads CASSVLGHGANVLTF. For the CDR3, the DNA is TGTGCCAGCAGCGTTCTAGGGCACGGGGCCAACGTCCTGACTTTC. This chain connects TRBV9 to TRBJ2-6; unclear D gene. The length of the CDR3 is 15 residues. Trimming stripped 2 bases from V and 4 bases from J, with 10 bases between. Per germline, CDR1 SGDLS and CDR2 YYNGEE.

The V gene is TRBV19, the J gene TRBJ2-2, with 7 positions matching TRBD1. The V gene's germline CDR1 is LNHDA and CDR2 SQIVND (reference sequence). After removal of 9 bases from V and 2 bases from J, the junction contained 12 bases not matched to a gene. The CDR3 spans 16 residues. CDR3 region: CASAPPGQHNTGELFF. In DNA form, the CDR3 reads TGTGCCAGCGCTCCCCCGGGACAGCATAACACCGGGGAGCTGTTTTTT.

V is TRBV6-2 or TRBV6-3 and J is TRBJ1-6; possibly TRBD1 for D (5 bases). Trimming pared 4 bases from V and 11 bases from J, leaving 9 bases between. Germline values: CDR1 MNHEY, CDR2 SVGEGT. The CDR3 is 12 residues long. CDR3 sequence reads: CASSFTRAPLHF. The DNA of the CDR3 is TGTGCCAGCAGTTTCACCAGGGCACCCCTCCACTTT.

J is TRBJ2-7 and V is TRBV5-4; 11 nucleotides agree with TRBD1. Germline V CDR1 and CDR2: SGHNT, YYREEE (reference sequence). Germline trimming cut 0 bases from V and 7 bases from J; bases unmatched to any gene: 15. This CDR3 is 18 amino acids long. CDR3 residues: CASSLGALGTGGTGEQYF. CDR3 sequence (DNA): TGTGCCAGCAGCTTGGGGGCCCTCGGGACAGGGGGAACGGGAGAGCAGTACTTC.

The genes are TRBV7-2 and TRBJ1-1, with D tentatively TRBD1 (6 bases). The CDR3 totals 14 residues. Per the germline V gene, CDR1 is SGHTA and CDR2 is FQGNSA. Trimming shortened V by 3 bases and J by 6 bases, and 14 bases separated the two germline ends. The CDR3 nucleotides read TGTGCCAGCAGCTTTGGACAGATAACCTCTGAAGCTTTCTTT. It translates to CASSFGQITSEAFF.

There are a few counts of this clonotype. The chain recombines TRBV5-1 with TRBJ2-7; D gene uncertain. The CDR3 has 11 amino acids. Trimming took 2 bases from V and 5 from J, leaving 5 bases between them. The V gene's germline CDR1 is SGHRS and CDR2 YFSETQ. The CDR3 loop reads CASSFRDEQYF. DNA of the CDR3: TGCGCCAGCAGCTTTCGGGACGAGCAGTACTTC. The whole variable domain, filled in from reference TRBV5-1 and TRBJ2-7, reads KAGVTQTPRYLIKTRGQQVTLSCSPISGHRSVSWYQQTPGQGLQFLFEYFSETQRNKGNFPGRFSGRQFSNSRSEMNVSTLELGDSALYLCASSFRDEQYFGPGTRLTVT.

This chain links TRBV4-1 with TRBJ2-7; no reliable D call. This CDR3 is built from 14 residues. V shed 4 bases and J shed 4 bases, with 14 bases lying between them. The V gene's germline CDR1 is MGHRA and CDR2 YSYEKL. The CDR3 region is CASSPNRAEYEQYF. The CDR3 DNA sequence: TGCGCCAGCAGCCCGAATAGGGCGGAATACGAGCAGTACTTC.

This clonotype has ten or more counts. Here the CDR3 reads CASSLQWGSYEQYF. The DNA for the CDR3 is TGCGCCAGCAGCTTGCAATGGGGCTCCTACGAGCAGTACTTC. The chain uses TRBV5-1 and TRBJ2-7; D gene unclear. Between the trimmed V and J ends, which lost 1 base and 0 bases, there was a span of 8 bases. The CDR3 is 14 residues long. Germline V CDR1 and CDR2: SGHRS, YFSETQ.

This chain connects TRBV20-1 to TRBJ2-5, with D perhaps being TRBD1 or TRBD2 (5 bases each). V gave up 0 bases and J gave up 4 bases, with 15 bases separating them. This CDR3 spans 15 amino acids. Germline CDR1 reads DFQATT; CDR2 reads SNEGSKA (reference sequence). CDR3 coding DNA: TGCAGTGCTAGAGACCCAGGGAGAGGGGCAGAGACCCAGTACTTC. Amino acids: CSARDPGRGAETQYF.

The rearrangement links TRBV20-1 to TRBJ2-7; 10 bases agree with TRBD2. CDR3 length: 20 residues. With V trimmed by 0 bases and J by 0 bases, 17 bases remained unmatched. From germline, CDR1 is DFQATT and CDR2 SNEGSKA (reference sequence). The CDR3 bases are TGCAGTGCTAGAGAGGTAGTTAGCGGGAGGCCCGTTTTTAACTCCTACGAGCAGTACTTC. Translating gives CSAREVVSGRPVFNSYEQYF.

The CDR3 coding sequence is TGTGCCAGCAGCAATCCAGAGGCAGGGAAGGCCAAAAACATTCAGTACTTC. Encoded protein: CASSNPEAGKAKNIQYF. The chain links TRBV11-2 to TRBJ2-4, with D perhaps TRBD1 (5 bases). This CDR3 region has 17 residues. Deletions cut 5 bases from V and 1 base from J, with 18 bases between. The germline gives CDR1 SGHAT, CDR2 FQNNGV. Complete variable domain (other parts from reference TRBV11-2 and TRBJ2-4): EAGVAQSPRYKIIEKRQSVAFWCNPISGHATLYWYQQILGQGPKLLIQFQNNGVVDDSQLPKDRFSAERLKGVDSTLKIQPAKLEDSAVYLCASSNPEAGKAKNIQYFGAGTRLSVL.

This rearrangement joins TRBV12-3 or TRBV12-4 to TRBJ1-6; D is uncertain. The V and J ends lost 6 bases and 0 bases respectively, with 15 bases between them. The CDR3 spans 17 residues. The CDR3 DNA sequence: TGTGCCAGCAGCCTGGACTCGCCGAGCTCCTATAATTCACCCCTCCACTTT. Translation gives CASSLDSPSSYNSPLHF.

This clonotype appeared a few times. The rearrangement links TRBV19 to TRBJ2-7; the match to TRBD2 covers 9 bases. The V gene's germline CDR1 is LNHDA and CDR2 SQIVND (reference sequence). After removal of 4 bases from V and 3 bases from J, the junction contained 7 bases not matched to a gene. This CDR3 has 15 amino acids. The CDR3 loop is CASSTRGGPRYEQYF. CDR3 DNA: TGTGCCAGTAGTACGCGGGGGGGCCCCCGCTACGAGCAGTACTTC.

This chain joins TRBV3-1 and TRBJ1-2; perhaps TRBD1 as D (6 bases). Germline lookup yields CDR1 LGHDT and CDR2 YNNKEL (reference sequence). With 4 bases removed from V and 4 bases from J, the gap between germline ends came to 10 bases. The CDR3 is 13 amino acids. CDR3 bases: TGTGCCAGCAGCCCGGACAGCTCCTATGGCTACACCTTC. Translated, it gives CASSPDSSYGYTF. Looking up the rest from reference TRBV3-1 and TRBJ1-2 gives the full variable domain: DTAVSQTPKYLVTQMGNDKSIKCEQNLGHDTMYWYKQDSKKFLKIMFSYNNKELIINETVPNRFSPKSPDKAHLNLHINSLELGDSAVYFCASSPDSSYGYTFGSGTRLTVV.

This sequence joins TRBV29-1 and TRBJ2-2, with TRBD1 matching 11 bases. Germline CDR1 and CDR2: SQVTM and ANQGSEA. V trimming: 6 bases; J trimming: 2 bases; junction bases outside the gene matches: 2. The CDR3 loop spans 14 amino acids. The CDR3 region is CSVDRGPNTGELFF. The CDR3 DNA follows: TGCAGCGTGGACAGGGGGCCCAACACCGGGGAGCTGTTTTTT.

The genes are TRBV7-9 and TRBJ2-2; D may be TRBD1 or TRBD2 (5 bases each). From germline, CDR1 is SEHNR and CDR2 FQNEAQ (reference sequence). CDR3 length: 16 residues. Deletions cut 0 bases from V and 6 bases from J, with 14 bases between. CDR3 sequence reads: CASSLALGVRPGELFF. The CDR3, as DNA: TGTGCCAGCAGCTTAGCGCTGGGGGTTCGACCCGGGGAGCTGTTTTTT.

This chain connects TRBV18 to TRBJ2-7; D is possibly TRBD1 or TRBD2 (5 bases each). This CDR3 spans 14 amino acids. Looked up from germline, CDR1 is KGHSH and CDR2 is LQKENI. The V gene lost 2 bases and the J gene lost 1 base, with 9 bases spanning the gap. CDR3 amino acids: CASSPWDGSYEQYF. Here the CDR3 DNA reads TGTGCCAGCTCACCATGGGACGGATCCTACGAGCAGTACTTC.

This clonotype was recorded many times. The gene calls are TRBV12-3 or TRBV12-4 and TRBJ2-1, with D hard to call. V was trimmed by 5 bases and J by 6 bases, leaving 5 bases between them. This CDR3 spans 11 amino acids. The CDR3 spells CASSRSNEQFF. The CDR3 nucleotides are TGTGCCAGCAGTCGGTCCAATGAGCAGTTCTTC.

The chain links TRBV7-9 to TRBJ1-5; 9 bases are a match to TRBD1. V lost 3 bases to trimming and J lost 6 bases; unmatched junction nucleotides: 0. This CDR3 spans 13 amino acids. Germline V CDR1 and CDR2: SEHNR, FQNEAQ (reference sequence). CDR3 region: CASSLGQGQPQHF. In DNA form, the CDR3 reads TGTGCCAGCAGCTTGGGACAGGGTCAGCCCCAGCATTTT.

The chain is built from TRBV12-3 or TRBV12-4 and TRBJ2-7; D assignment may be TRBD1 or TRBD2 (6 bases each). Trimming stripped 5 bases from V and 2 bases from J, with 10 bases between. The CDR3 covers 13 residues. CDR3 nucleotides: TGTGCCAGCAGTAGGGGGGACCCCTACGAGCAGTACTTC. It is translated as CASSRGDPYEQYF.

With regard to this clonotype: Relative to the germline gene, one junction end is altered; a read error may explain this. In DNA form, the CDR3 reads TGCGCCAGCAGTCAAAATCAGGGGAACTATGTCTACACCTTC. Amino acid sequence: CASSQNQGNYVYTF. The chain employs TRBV5-1 and TRBJ1-2; a weak D match, TRBD1 (6 bases). This CDR3 contains 14 residues. Germline CDR1 is SGHRS and CDR2 is YFSETQ.

This clonotype was observed a handful of times. The V and J genes are TRBV18 and TRBJ2-3, with D unclear. The CDR3 totals 12 residues. The V gene lost 6 bases and the J gene lost 4 bases, with 8 bases spanning the gap. Germline V CDR1 and CDR2: KGHSH, LQKENI. The CDR3 protein is CASSPSADTQYF. Here the CDR3 DNA reads TGTGCCAGCTCCCCGAGTGCAGATACGCAGTATTTT.